Listed below are T cell receptor beta chains from one sample, sequenced in a study of T cell repertoires in cytomegalovirus infection. These receptors' targets are unknown. TCRdb analysed the reads with MiXCR anew, one entry per CDR3 protein. The repertoire holds 110,000 or so distinct CDR3 sequences, with 30% as singletons. Here the sequenced sample was CD8+ T cells from cultured PBMCs, taken from culture after CMV antigen stimulation. Receptors originate from a human donor in good health (CMV status not recorded). Some clones in this sample may be carry-over from other donors' samples. The CDR3 runs from the conserved cysteine through the conserved F or W. Each record gives: V gene, J gene, CDR3 protein.

TRBV5-1,TRBJ1-1,CASGETGAGDTEAFF
TRBV4-3,TRBJ2-1,CASSQRPGTGYNEQFF
TRBV6-5,TRBJ2-2,CASSYNRGSGELFF
TRBV27,TRBJ2-7,CASSLRTGGLGEQYF
TRBV7-9,TRBJ2-3,CASSWRGVRTDTQYF
TRBV6-2/TRBV6-3,TRBJ1-5,CASSPLNIGGTGDNQPQHF
TRBV7-9,TRBJ1-1,CASSPGGRARSVTEAFF
TRBV9,TRBJ1-1,CASSVGQGTNTEAFF
TRBV5-4,TRBJ2-5,CASTPSLEETQYF
TRBV6-2/TRBV6-3,TRBJ2-2,CASSSVPGELFF
TRBV6-8,TRBJ2-2,CASSYVSSGELFF
TRBV10-3,TRBJ1-1,CAIRSGGSVNTEAFF
TRBV27,TRBJ2-1,CASSILPGGMYNEQFF
TRBV7-4,TRBJ1-1,CASSLYAANTEAFF
TRBV6-1,TRBJ2-3,CASSLTSGSTQYF
TRBV27,TRBJ2-7,CASGQTSYEQYF
TRBV7-2,TRBJ2-2,CASSLSGSRAGELFF
TRBV20-1,TRBJ2-7,CSARSPRDSYEQYF
TRBV6-1,TRBJ2-3,CASGRTSDTDTQYF
TRBV5-6,TRBJ1-1,CASSRGAGGYTEAFF
TRBV28,TRBJ2-5,CATDPGQAREETQYF
TRBV9,TRBJ2-3,CASGEMGGNTQYF
TRBV2,TRBJ1-6,CASTGSRSYNSHLHF
TRBV7-2,TRBJ1-1,CASSLFWGTEANTEAFF
TRBV2,TRBJ2-6,CATVSWRSSGANVLTF
TRBV19,TRBJ2-1,CASSLGPNNEQFF
TRBV7-6,TRBJ2-3,CASSLGMGAADTQYF
TRBV7-8,TRBJ1-1,CASSLGNRNTEAFF
TRBV2,TRBJ1-5,CASSGDRVLNQPQHF
TRBV6-1,TRBJ2-6,CASSERAGGVSRSGANVLTF
TRBV2,TRBJ1-6,CASSKLRGGGNYNSPLHF
TRBV10-3,TRBJ1-2,CAISESTGRANYGYTF
TRBV5-4,TRBJ2-5,CASSLEGRGETQYF
TRBV28,TRBJ1-5,CASSSTGPNQPQHF
TRBV4-1,TRBJ1-3,CASSQAGGRRLSGNTIYF
TRBV6-1,TRBJ2-3,CASSDLQGALPDTQYF
TRBV7-9,TRBJ1-6,CASSLETGRGPGIYNSPLHF
TRBV5-1,TRBJ2-3,CASSFFPDRGLRTDTQYF
TRBV4-1,TRBJ2-7,CASSQETQGSYEQYF
TRBV4-1,TRBJ2-7,CASSQEGQTLVYEQYF
TRBV12-3/TRBV12-4,TRBJ2-4,CASRRGTGDIQYF
TRBV6-6,TRBJ2-5,CASSGTRQTLEETQYF
TRBV7-8,TRBJ2-7,CASSLASGTGDYEQYF
TRBV27,TRBJ2-7,CASKPGQGLYEQYF
TRBV27,TRBJ1-1,CASRWGTEAFF
TRBV28,TRBJ2-5,CASSLRGVYGETQYF